These T cell receptor beta chains were read from a single sample in a study of tumor-infiltrating lymphocytes in localized non-small cell lung cancer. Using immunoSEQ multiplex PCR, the repertoire was profiled, and TCRdb retains in-frame clones only, with some absent. The sample yields roughly 6,400 clones, approximately 71% seen once. The sequencing input was uninvolved lung tissue not adjacent to the tumor. Source of these receptors: a human donor with non-small cell lung cancer. Both conserved end residues are part of each CDR3. D genes are given only for firm matches. Some rows have no size entry. The others give once, few or many, or a class for an expanded clone.

few	TRBV11-3	TRBJ2-3	TRBD1	TGTGCCAGCAGCTTAAACGGACAGGGTGGGGGCACAGATACGCAGTATTTT	CASSLNGQGGGTDTQYF
NA	TRBV9	TRBJ2-7	TRBD2	TGTGCCAGCAGCGTAGAGGCTAGCGGAGACCTACGGCAGTACTTC	CASSVEASGDLRQYF
NA	TRBV7-2	TRBJ2-6	NA	TGTGCCAGCAGCTTTTTTGGGGCCAACGTCCTGACTTTC	CASSFFGANVLTF
NA	TRBV6-5	TRBJ2-7	NA	TGTGCCAGCAGTGAGGGGGACTCCTCCTACGAGCAGTACTTC	CASSEGDSSYEQYF
NA	TRBV19	TRBJ2-3	NA	TGTGCCAGTAGTATAGCGGGAGGCACAGATACGCAGTATTTT	CASSIAGGTDTQYF
NA	TRBV5-1	TRBJ2-2	NA	TGCGCCAGCAGCTTCGGACACGATGGCACCGGGGAGCTGTTTTTT	CASSFGHDGTGELFF
NA	TRBV28	TRBJ1-1	TRBD1	TGTGCCAGCAGTTACGGACAGGGGGCTTTCTTT	CASSYGQGAFF
NA	TRBV28	TRBJ1-4	NA	TGTGCCAGCAGTTTATCAGAACCTGAAAAACTGTTTTTT	CASSLSEPEKLFF
once	TRBV11-2	TRBJ2-1	TRBD2	TGTGCCAGCAGCCGGACTAGCGGGAATATCTACAATGAGCAGTTCTTC	CASSRTSGNIYNEQFF
NA	TRBV28	TRBJ2-3	NA	TGTGCCAGCAGTCAATACCGAGGGGGGGATACGCAGTATTTT	CASSQYRGGDTQYF
NA	TRBV5-1	TRBJ2-7	TRBD1	TGCGCCAGCAGCTTTGGACAGGGGACCCACGAGCAGTACTTC	CASSFGQGTHEQYF
NA	TRBV11-2	TRBJ2-2	TRBD1	TGTGCCAGCGGAGGACAGGGGGCTACCGGGGAGCTGTTTTTT	CASGGQGATGELFF
NA	TRBV6-6	TRBJ1-1	NA	TGTGCCAGCAGTTTTCAACTTTACATGAACACTGAAGCTTTCTTT	CASSFQLYMNTEAFF
NA	TRBV13	TRBJ2-1	NA	TGTGCCAGCAGCCACCGGGACCCTTACAATGAGCAGTTCTTC	CASSHRDPYNEQFF
NA	TRBV7-3	TRBJ1-2	TRBD1	TGTGCCAGCAGCTTATCCGGGACAGGGGGCAGCTACACCTTC	CASSLSGTGGSYTF
once	TRBV5-8	TRBJ2-5	TRBD1	TGTGCCAGCAGCTTGAGTGTGACAGGGGGAGCAACAGAGACCCAGTACTTC	CASSLSVTGGATETQYF
NA	TRBV7-2	TRBJ2-5	TRBD2	TGTGCCAGCAGCTTAGACCTGGCTAGCGGGGGGACGAAGGAGACCCAGTACTTC	CASSLDLASGGTKETQYF
medium-sized	TRBV5-4	TRBJ2-3	TRBD1	TGTGCCAGCAGCAAAGGGACAGCTAGCACAGATACGCAGTATTTT	CASSKGTASTDTQYF
NA	TRBV6-6	TRBJ2-7	NA	TGTGCCAGCAGTTACCCGGGGACCTACGAGCAGTACTTC	CASSYPGTYEQYF
NA	TRBV7-8	TRBJ1-3	NA	TGTGCCAGCAGCTCCTTTCGCCTCGCGGGAAACACCATATATTTT	CASSSFRLAGNTIYF
NA	TRBV7-7	TRBJ2-5	TRBD2	TGTGCCAGCAGTTTGGGACTAGCGGGAGGAGGGCAAGAGACCCAGTACTTC	CASSLGLAGGGQETQYF
NA	TRBV7-9	TRBJ2-7	TRBD2	TGTGCCAGCAGCCTGGGGGGGGGCGAGCAGTACTTC	CASSLGGGEQYF
NA	TRBV1	TRBJ2-5	NA	TGCACCAGCAGCCAAAATTATAGCGGGGGGGGCGAAGAGACCCAGTACTTC	CTSSQNYSGGGEETQYF
NA	TRBV28	TRBJ2-7	NA	TGTGCCAGCAGTTCGGCGGGGGCCTCAGGCTACGAGCAGTACTTC	CASSSAGASGYEQYF
few	TRBV27	TRBJ1-5	TRBD1	TGTGCCAGCAGTCCCCGGGACAGTCGGGGCAATCAGCCCCAGCATTTT	CASSPRDSRGNQPQHF
NA	TRBV6-5	TRBJ2-2	NA	TGTGCCAGCAGGAGGCACACCGGGGAGCTGTTTTTT	CASRRHTGELFF
NA	TRBV29-1	TRBJ2-3	NA	TGCAGCGTGACCCAGGGGGGACACAGCACAGATACGCAGTATTTT	CSVTQGGHSTDTQYF
NA	TRBV5-1	TRBJ2-3	TRBD1	TGCGCCAGCAGCGCGGGACAGGGGGCTGGCACAGATACGCAGTATTTT	CASSAGQGAGTDTQYF
few	TRBV4-1	TRBJ2-7	TRBD1	TGCGCCAGCAGCATCCGACCCGGGACAGGGAACAACGAGCAGTACTTC	CASSIRPGTGNNEQYF
NA	TRBV5-4	TRBJ1-3	NA	TGTGCCAGCAGCGCCCCTACCGGAAACACCATATATTTT	CASSAPTGNTIYF
NA	TRBV9	TRBJ2-1	TRBD2	TGTGCCAGCAGCGGTAGCGGGAATTCCTACAATGAGCAGTTCTTC	CASSGSGNSYNEQFF
NA	TRBV5-4	TRBJ2-5	NA	TGTGCCAGCAGCACGAAGCGGTTTCAAGAGACCCAGTACTTC	CASSTKRFQETQYF
once	TRBV19	TRBJ2-2	TRBD1	TGTGCCAGTAGTAGGACAGGGGGCGCGAACACCGGGGAGCTGTTTTTT	CASSRTGGANTGELFF
few	TRBV5-1	TRBJ2-7	NA	TGCGCCAGCAGCTTGGAACAGGGCCCTAGGGTGAAGTACTTC	CASSLEQGPRVKYF
NA	TRBV27	TRBJ2-3	NA	TGTGCCAGCAGTTTTTTGGTGGGGGGCACAGATACGCAGTATTTT	CASSFLVGGTDTQYF
NA	TRBV5-1	TRBJ2-2	TRBD2	TGCGCCAGCAAAGCGGGACTGTACACCGGGGAGCTGTTTTTT	CASKAGLYTGELFF
few	TRBV6-4	TRBJ1-2	NA	TGTGCCAGCAGTGACGAAAGGAACCAAGCTAACTATGGCTACACCTTC	CASSDERNQANYGYTF
NA	TRBV6-5	TRBJ2-1	TRBD1	TGTGCCAGCAGTTTCAACAGGGGCCATGAGCAGTTCTTC	CASSFNRGHEQFF
NA	TRBV7-9	TRBJ2-1	TRBD2	TGTGCCAGCAGCTTAGCGCAACTAGCGGGAGTGGGGATCGATGAGCAGTTCTTC	CASSLAQLAGVGIDEQFF
NA	TRBV5-4	TRBJ2-1	TRBD2	TGTGCCAGCAGCTCTGGACTAGCGGGGGGGCCATCCTACAATGAGCAGTTCTTC	CASSSGLAGGPSYNEQFF
NA	TRBV27	TRBJ2-5	TRBD2	TGTGCCAGCAGGGGACTACAAGAGACCCAGTACTTC	CASRGLQETQYF
NA	TRBV10-3	TRBJ2-3	NA	TGTGCCATCAGGGGTGTGGGGTCTAGCACAGATACGCAGTATTTT	CAIRGVGSSTDTQYF
NA	TRBV4-2	TRBJ1-1	NA	TGTGCCAGCAGCCAAGATAGCATGAACACTGAAGCTTTCTTT	CASSQDSMNTEAFF
NA	TRBV10-2	TRBJ2-7	NA	TGCGCCAGCAGTGAGTCGGCAGGGTCAGGCTACGAGCAGTACTTC	CASSESAGSGYEQYF
NA	TRBV28	TRBJ2-5	TRBD2	TGTGCCAGCAGTCAAGCGGGGGGCCGAAAAGAGACCCAGTACTTC	CASSQAGGRKETQYF
NA	TRBV11-2	TRBJ2-7	NA	TGTGCCAGCAGCCCCCTCCTCCAGGGATGGGAGCAGTACTTC	CASSPLLQGWEQYF